The entry below describes one T cell receptor (beta chain). Its antigen is not identified. The sample comes from a study of T cell responses to AZD1222 COVID-19 vaccine. About the research overall: Second-dose schedules of about 4 or about 12 weeks were combined. Study-level results: Donors, mostly white British, included more females; clonal diversity was possibly underestimated.

Trimming removed 2 bases at V and 4 bases at J, with 12 bases between. Germline V gives CDR1 SGHTS, CDR2 YDEGEE. The CDR3 loop spans 14 amino acids. Data came from immunoSEQ multiplex PCR; TCRdb stores just in-frame clones and leaves some out. The repertoire holds 120,000 to 150,000 clones, nearly 90% seen once, with approximately 5.1% in the top ten. This rearrangement joins TRBV5-8 to TRBJ1-1; D possibly corresponds to TRBD1 (5 bases). Specimen: peripheral blood, collected on day 0 of AZD1222 vaccination. The receptor was isolated from an adult in good health. The CDR3 protein is CASSFASGGTEAFF. For the CDR3, the DNA is TGTGCCAGCAGCTTTGCCTCGGGGGGCACTGAAGCTTTCTTT.